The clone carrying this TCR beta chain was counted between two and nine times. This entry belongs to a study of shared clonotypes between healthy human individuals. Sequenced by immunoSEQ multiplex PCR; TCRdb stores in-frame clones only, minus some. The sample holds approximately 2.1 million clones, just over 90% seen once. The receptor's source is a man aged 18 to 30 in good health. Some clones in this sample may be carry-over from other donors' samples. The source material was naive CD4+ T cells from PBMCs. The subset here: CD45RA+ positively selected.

Here the CDR3 reads CASSQSGQGAGQPQHF. CDR3 nucleotides: TGCGCCAGCAGCCAGAGCGGACAGGGGGCGGGCCAGCCCCAGCATTTT. The J gene is TRBJ1-5, the V gene TRBV4-1; 11 nucleotides align to TRBD1. Germline V gene data show CDR1 as MGHRA and CDR2 as YSYEKL. The CDR3 is 16 amino acids. The junction had 8 bases not matched to a gene; V was cut back by 3 bases and J by 7 bases.